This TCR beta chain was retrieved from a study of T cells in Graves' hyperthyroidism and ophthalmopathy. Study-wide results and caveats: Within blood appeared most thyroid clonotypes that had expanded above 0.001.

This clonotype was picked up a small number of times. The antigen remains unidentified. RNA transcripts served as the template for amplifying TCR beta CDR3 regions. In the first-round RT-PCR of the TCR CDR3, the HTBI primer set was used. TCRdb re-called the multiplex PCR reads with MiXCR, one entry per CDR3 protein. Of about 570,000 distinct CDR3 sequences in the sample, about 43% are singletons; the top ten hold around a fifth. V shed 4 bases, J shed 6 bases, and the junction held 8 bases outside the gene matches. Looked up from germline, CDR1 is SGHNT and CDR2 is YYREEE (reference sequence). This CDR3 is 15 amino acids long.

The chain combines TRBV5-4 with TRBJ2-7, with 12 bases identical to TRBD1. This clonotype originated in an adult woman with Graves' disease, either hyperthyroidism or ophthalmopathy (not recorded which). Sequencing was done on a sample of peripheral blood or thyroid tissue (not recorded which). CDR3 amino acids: CASSSRDRGLSEQYF. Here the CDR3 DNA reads TGTGCCAGCAGCAGTCGGGACAGGGGGCTAAGCGAGCAGTACTTC.